This T cell receptor beta chain was profiled in a study of blood T cell repertoires in COVID-19. Repertoires were generated with immunoSEQ multiplex PCR, while TCRdb's copy carries only in-frame clones and drops some. The sample has a few hundred thousand clones, 86% seen once; the top ten hold about 4%. Unmatched junction bases numbered 8, after V lost 8 bases and J lost 4 bases. CDR1 is MNHEY, CDR2 SVGAGI, per germline. CDR3 length: 14 residues. This chain uses TRBV6-5 with TRBJ1-1, with 9 bases aligning to TRBD1. The sample was PBMCs or T cells enriched from blood (not recorded which). The source is a woman aged 35 to 49 with acute COVID-19. CDR3 DNA sequence: TGTGCCAGCCGAACAGGGGGCGCAGGCACTGAAGCTTTCTTT. Amino acid sequence: CASRTGGAGTEAFF.